This T cell receptor (beta chain) was obtained from a study of blood T cell repertoires in COVID-19. V was pared by 5 bases and J by 3 bases, with 3 bases between. From germline, CDR1 is LNHDA and CDR2 SQIVND (reference sequence). The CDR3 spans 11 residues. The method was immunoSEQ multiplex PCR; TCRdb's version includes in-frame clones alone and lacks a portion of them. The sample includes 150,000 to 200,000 clones, roughly 84% of them seen just once. The TCR was taken from a man in his fifties who had recovered from COVID-19. The J gene is TRBJ2-3, the V gene TRBV19; no clear D. The sequenced sample consisted of PBMCs or T cells enriched from blood (not recorded which). The CDR3 sequence: CASSVTDTQYF. The CDR3 nucleotides are TGTGCCAGTAGTGTAACAGATACGCAGTATTTT.